The clone carrying this T cell receptor beta chain was counted many times. Its antigen is not known. The length of the CDR3 is 15 residues. CDR1 is SEHNR and CDR2 is FQNEAQ in the germline V gene (reference sequence). V lost 5 bases, J lost 5 bases, and 9 bases stayed unmatched. This record comes from a study of Graves' ophthalmopathy and Graves' hyperthyroidism. Study context: The blood sample was drawn at first diagnosis and before any treatment. Study outcomes and limitations: Blood contained most expanded thyroid clonotypes exceeding 0.001 frequency.

In this cohort's terms, stable hyperthyroidism meant no ophthalmopathy by 18 months of follow-up. A diagnosis was made from clinical symptoms together with serum thyroxine, TRAb, thyroid ultrasound and orbital computed tomography. Beta-chain TCR CDR3 regions were amplified from RNA transcripts. HTBI primers were employed in first-round RT-PCR, then a second-round multiplex PCR followed. MiXCR, applied by TCRdb to the multiplex PCR reads, yields one record per CDR3 protein. Of roughly 410,000 distinct CDR3 sequences in the sample, 15% were seen once. The chain uses TRBV7-9 and TRBJ1-5; 7 bases line up with TRBD1. The receptor was isolated from a young woman with stable Graves' hyperthyroidism. The specimen was peripheral blood. The CDR3 region has the DNA TGTGCCAGCAGCCTCGGGACAGCCGGCGATCAGCCCCAGCATTTT. Its protein is CASSLGTAGDQPQHF. Full variable domain (outside the CDR3, taken from reference TRBV7-9 and TRBJ1-5): DTGVSQNPRHKITKRGQNVTFRCDPISEHNRLYWYRQTLGQGPEFLTYFQNEAQLEKSRLLSDRFSAERPKGSFSTLEIQRTEQGDSAMYLCASSLGTAGDQPQHFGDGTRLSIL.